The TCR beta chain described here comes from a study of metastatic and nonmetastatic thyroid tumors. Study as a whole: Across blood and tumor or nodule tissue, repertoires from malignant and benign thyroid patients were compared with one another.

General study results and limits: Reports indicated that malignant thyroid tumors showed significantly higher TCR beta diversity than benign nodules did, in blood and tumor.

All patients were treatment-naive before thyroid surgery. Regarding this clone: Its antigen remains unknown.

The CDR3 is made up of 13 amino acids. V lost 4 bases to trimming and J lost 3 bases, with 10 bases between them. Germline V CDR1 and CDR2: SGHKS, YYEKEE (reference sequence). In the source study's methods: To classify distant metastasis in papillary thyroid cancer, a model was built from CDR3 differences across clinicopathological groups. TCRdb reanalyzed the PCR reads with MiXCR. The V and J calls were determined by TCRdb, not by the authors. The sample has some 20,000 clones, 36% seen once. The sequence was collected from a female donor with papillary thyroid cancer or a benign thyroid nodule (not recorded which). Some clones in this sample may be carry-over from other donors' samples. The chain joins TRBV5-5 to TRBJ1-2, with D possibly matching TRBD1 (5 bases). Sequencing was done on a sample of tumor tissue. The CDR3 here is CASSAKGDYGYTF. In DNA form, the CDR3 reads TGTGCCAGCAGCGCAAAAGGGGACTATGGCTACACCTTC.